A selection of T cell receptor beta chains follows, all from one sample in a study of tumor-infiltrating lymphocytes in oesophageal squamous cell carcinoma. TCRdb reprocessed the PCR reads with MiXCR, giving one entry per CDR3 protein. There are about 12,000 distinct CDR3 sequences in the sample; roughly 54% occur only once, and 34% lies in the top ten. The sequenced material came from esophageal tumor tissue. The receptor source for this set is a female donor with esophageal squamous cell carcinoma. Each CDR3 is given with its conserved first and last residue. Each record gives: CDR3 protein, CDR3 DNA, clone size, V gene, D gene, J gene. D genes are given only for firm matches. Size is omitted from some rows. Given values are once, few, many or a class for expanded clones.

CATQSTGANVLTF TGTGCCACCCAATCCACTGGGGCCAACGTCCTGACTTTC - TRBV15 - TRBJ2-6
CASSLRPSGGPNNEQFF TGTGCCAGCAGCTTAAGGCCTAGCGGGGGGCCCAACAATGAGCAGTTCTTC once TRBV7-8 TRBD2 TRBJ2-1
CASSATSGFNDEQFF TGTGCCAGCAGCGCAACTAGCGGTTTTAACGATGAGCAGTTCTTC - TRBV11-2 TRBD2 TRBJ2-1
CASSVEGTNSAGELFF TGTGCCAGCAGTGTTGAGGGTACTAATTCTGCCGGGGAGCTGTTTTTT medium-sized TRBV6-1 - TRBJ2-2
CASSSKLLLATNEKLFF TGTGCCAGCAGCTCAAAGTTACTCTTAGCAACTAATGAAAAACTGTTTTTT - TRBV7-6 - TRBJ1-4
CASSFLSGGAAYEQYF TGCGCCAGCAGCTTCCTTAGCGGGGGGGCCGCCTACGAGCAGTACTTC - TRBV5-1 TRBD2 TRBJ2-7
CASSQSPDRLYEQYF TGTGCCAGCAGCCAATCACCGGACCGCCTCTACGAGCAGTACTTT - TRBV7-2 - TRBJ2-4
CAIRSGTSGGNTDTQYF TGTGCCATCAGATCCGGGACTAGCGGGGGCAACACAGATACGCAGTACTTC - TRBV10-3 TRBD2 TRBJ2-7
CASSDSWAGNTEAFF TGTGCCAGCAGTGACTCCTGGGCGGGGAACACTGAAGCTTTCTTT - TRBV25-1 - TRBJ1-1
CASSEGFHTGELFF TGTGCCAGCAGCGAGGGGTTCCACACCGGGGAGCTGTTTTTT - TRBV7-3 - TRBJ2-2
CASTRRSNEKLFF TGTGCCAGTACGAGGAGGTCTAATGAAAAACTGTTTTTT few TRBV19 - TRBJ1-4
CASSDSSAGDTQYF TGCGCCAGCAGTGACTCCTCCGCGGGGGATACGCAGTATTTT - TRBV10-1 - TRBJ2-3
CASSSRGETQYF TGTGCCAGCAGCTCACGAGGAGAGACCCAGTACTTC few TRBV7-4 - TRBJ2-5
CASSLAYSPSYEQYF TGTGCCAGCAGCTTGGCCTACTCCCCCTCCTACGAGCAGTACTTC - TRBV5-5 - TRBJ2-7
CASSSPDQGAQETQYF TGTGCCAGCAGTTCGCCGGACCAGGGGGCCCAAGAGACCCAGTACTTC - TRBV7-8 TRBD1 TRBJ2-5
CASSDQTSGADTQYF TGTGCCAGCAGTGATCAGACTAGCGGGGCAGATACGCAGTATTTT - TRBV6-1 TRBD2 TRBJ2-3
CASRGLAGGDTQYF TGTGCCAGCAGGGGACTAGCGGGTGGGGATACGCAGTATTTT - TRBV7-2 TRBD2 TRBJ2-3
CASSTRRGAGTDTQYF TGTGCCAGCAGCACCAGACGGGGGGCGGGCACAGATACGCAGTATTTT - TRBV12-3/TRBV12-4 - TRBJ2-3
CASSRPAGGTEQYF TGTGCCAGCAGTCGCCCCGCCGGCGGTACCGAGCAGTACTTC - TRBV6-1 - TRBJ2-7
CASSVGARLGGELFF TGCGCCAGCAGCGTGGGGGCTCGGTTGGGCGGGGAGCTGTTTTTT - TRBV5-1 - TRBJ2-2
CASSSEGLTHNEQFF TGTGCCAGCAGTTCGGAGGGATTGACGCACAATGAGCAGTTCTTC - TRBV6-2/TRBV6-3 - TRBJ2-1
CASTPGQGLNEQFF TGTGCCAGCACCCCAGGACAGGGGTTAAATGAGCAGTTCTTC medium-sized TRBV6-1 TRBD1 TRBJ2-1
CATSDLARAGGDEQFF TGTGCCACCAGTGACCTTGCGCGAGCGGGAGGGGATGAGCAGTTCTTC - TRBV24-1 TRBD2 TRBJ2-1
CASSLELAGIYEQFF TGCGCCAGCAGCTTGGAACTAGCGGGAATCTATGAGCAGTTCTTC medium-sized TRBV5-1 TRBD2 TRBJ2-1
CASSFRLAGADEQFF TGTGCCAGCAGCTTCCGACTAGCGGGAGCGGACGAGCAGTTCTTC - TRBV7-8 TRBD2 TRBJ2-1
CASRGYRNTEAFF TGTGCCAGCAGGGGCTACAGGAACACTGAAGCTTTCTTT many TRBV2 - TRBJ1-1
CASSLITGQAYEQYF TGTGCCAGCAGCCTAATTACGGGACAGGCCTACGAGCAGTACTTC medium-sized TRBV7-2 TRBD1 TRBJ2-7
CASSANTGIETQYF TGTGCCAGTAGTGCCAACACGGGGATAGAGACCCAGTACTTC many TRBV19 - TRBJ2-5
CASSWTGGEQYF TGTGCCAGCAGTTGGACAGGGGGTGAGCAGTACTTC - TRBV12-3/TRBV12-4 TRBD1 TRBJ2-7
CASLSQGSSNSPLHF TGTGCCAGCCTTTCTCAGGGGTCAAGTAATTCACCCCTCCACTTC - TRBV27 - TRBJ2-1
CASSLRPDRYEQYF TGTGCCAGCAGTTTACGGCCCGACAGGTACGAGCAGTACTTC many TRBV12-3/TRBV12-4 - TRBJ2-7
CASSEDSGPYNEQFF TGTGCCAGCAGTGAAGACTCCGGGCCCTACAATGAGCAGTTCTTC - TRBV6-1 - TRBJ2-1
CASLQDPNTEAFF TGTGCCAGCTTGCAGGACCCGAACACTGAAGCTTTCTTT few TRBV7-9 - TRBJ1-1
CASSLGTMAYNEQFF TGTGCCAGCAGCTTAGGGACTATGGCCTACAATGAGCAGTTCTTC large TRBV11-3 - TRBJ2-1